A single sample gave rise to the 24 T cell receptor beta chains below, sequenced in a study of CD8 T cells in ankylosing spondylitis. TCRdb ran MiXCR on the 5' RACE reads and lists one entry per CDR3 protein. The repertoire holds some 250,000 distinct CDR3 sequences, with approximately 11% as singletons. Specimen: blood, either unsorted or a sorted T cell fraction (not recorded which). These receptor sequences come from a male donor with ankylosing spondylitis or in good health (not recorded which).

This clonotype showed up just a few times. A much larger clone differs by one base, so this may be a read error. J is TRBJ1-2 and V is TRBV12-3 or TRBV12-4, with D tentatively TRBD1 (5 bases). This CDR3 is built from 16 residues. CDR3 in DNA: TGTGCCAGCAGGGGGGTCACAGGTGTAACTAACTATGGCCACACCTTC. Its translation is CASRGVTGVTNYGHTF.

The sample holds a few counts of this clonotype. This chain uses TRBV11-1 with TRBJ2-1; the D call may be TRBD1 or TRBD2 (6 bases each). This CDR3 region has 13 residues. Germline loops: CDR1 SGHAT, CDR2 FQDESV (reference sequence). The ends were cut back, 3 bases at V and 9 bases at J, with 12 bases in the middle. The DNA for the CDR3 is TGTGCCAGCAGCTTTGGGGGGCGCGGTGAGCAGTTCTTC. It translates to CASSFGGRGEQFF. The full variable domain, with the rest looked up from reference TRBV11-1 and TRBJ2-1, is EAEVAQSPRYKITEKSQAVAFWCDPISGHATLYWYRQILGQGPELLVQFQDESVVDDSQLPKDRFSAERLKGVDSTLKIQPAELGDSAMYLCASSFGGRGEQFFGPGTRLTVL.

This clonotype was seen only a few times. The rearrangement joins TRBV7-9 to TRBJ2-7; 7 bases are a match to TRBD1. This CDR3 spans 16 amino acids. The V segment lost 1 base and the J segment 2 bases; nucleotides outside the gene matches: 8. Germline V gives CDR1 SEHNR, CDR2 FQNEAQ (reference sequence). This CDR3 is CASSLGATGVTYEQYF. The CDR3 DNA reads TGTGCCAGCAGCTTAGGGGCCACAGGGGTTACCTACGAGCAGTACTTC.

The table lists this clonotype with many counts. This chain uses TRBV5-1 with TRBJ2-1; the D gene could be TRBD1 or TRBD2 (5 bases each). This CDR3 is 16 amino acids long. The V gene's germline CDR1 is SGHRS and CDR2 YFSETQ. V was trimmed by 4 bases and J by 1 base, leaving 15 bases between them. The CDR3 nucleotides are TGCGCCAGCAGCCCCTTTGGGGGTAAGTCCTACAATGAGCAGTTCTTC. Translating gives CASSPFGGKSYNEQFF. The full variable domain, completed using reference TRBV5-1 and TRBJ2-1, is KAGVTQTPRYLIKTRGQQVTLSCSPISGHRSVSWYQQTPGQGLQFLFEYFSETQRNKGNFPGRFSGRQFSNSRSEMNVSTLELGDSALYLCASSPFGGKSYNEQFFGPGTRLTVL.

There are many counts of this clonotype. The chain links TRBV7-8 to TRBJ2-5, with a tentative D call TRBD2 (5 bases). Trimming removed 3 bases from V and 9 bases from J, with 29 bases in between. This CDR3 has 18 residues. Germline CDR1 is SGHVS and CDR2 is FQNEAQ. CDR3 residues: CASSLMRVLPPPRVPQYF. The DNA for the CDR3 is TGTGCCAGCAGCTTGATGCGGGTTCTCCCCCCTCCAAGAGTTCCCCAGTACTTC.

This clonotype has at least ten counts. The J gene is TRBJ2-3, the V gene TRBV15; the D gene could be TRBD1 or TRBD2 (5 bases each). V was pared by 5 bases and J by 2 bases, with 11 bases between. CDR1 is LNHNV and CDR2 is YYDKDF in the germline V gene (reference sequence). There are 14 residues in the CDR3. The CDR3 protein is CATSWGSTTDTQYF. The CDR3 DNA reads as TGTGCCACCAGCTGGGGGTCGACCACAGATACGCAGTATTTT.

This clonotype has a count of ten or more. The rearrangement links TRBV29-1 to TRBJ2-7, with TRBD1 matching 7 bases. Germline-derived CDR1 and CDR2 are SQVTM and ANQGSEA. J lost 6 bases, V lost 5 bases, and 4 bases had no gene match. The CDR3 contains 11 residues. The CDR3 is CSVTGAGEQYF. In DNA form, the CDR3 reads TGCAGCGTTACAGGGGCTGGCGAGCAGTACTTC.

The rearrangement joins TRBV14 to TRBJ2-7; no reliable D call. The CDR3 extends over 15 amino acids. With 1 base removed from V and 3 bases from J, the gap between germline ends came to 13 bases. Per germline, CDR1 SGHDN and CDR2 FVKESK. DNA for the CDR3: TGTGCCAGCAGCCAAGGGTTGCCGACCATCTACGAGCAGTACTTC. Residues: CASSQGLPTIYEQYF.

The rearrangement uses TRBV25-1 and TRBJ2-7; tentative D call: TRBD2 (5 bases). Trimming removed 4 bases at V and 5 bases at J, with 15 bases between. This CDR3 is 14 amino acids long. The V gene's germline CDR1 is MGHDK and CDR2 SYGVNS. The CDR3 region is CASSATTAADEQYF. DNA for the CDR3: TGTGCCAGCAGTGCCACTACAGCGGCAGACGAGCAGTACTTC.

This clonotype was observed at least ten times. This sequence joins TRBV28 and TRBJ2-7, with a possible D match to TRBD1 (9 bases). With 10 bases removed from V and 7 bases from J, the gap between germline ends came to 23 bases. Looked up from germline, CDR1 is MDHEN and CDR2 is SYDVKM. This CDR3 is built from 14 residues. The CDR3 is CATKSGTGTREQYF. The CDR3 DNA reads TGTGCCACAAAATCCGGGACAGGGACTAGGGAGCAGTACTTC.

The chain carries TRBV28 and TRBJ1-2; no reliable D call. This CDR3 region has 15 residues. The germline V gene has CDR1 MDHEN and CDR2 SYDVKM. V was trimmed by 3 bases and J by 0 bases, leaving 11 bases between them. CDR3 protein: CASSLRGTSNYGYTF. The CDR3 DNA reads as TGTGCCAGCAGTTTGCGCGGAACCTCTAACTATGGCTACACCTTC.

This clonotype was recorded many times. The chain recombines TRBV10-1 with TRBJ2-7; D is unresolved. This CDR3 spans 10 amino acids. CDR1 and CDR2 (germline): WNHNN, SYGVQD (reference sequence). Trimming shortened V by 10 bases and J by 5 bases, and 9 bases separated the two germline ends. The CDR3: CANIEDEQYF. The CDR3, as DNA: TGCGCCAACATAGAGGACGAGCAGTACTTC.

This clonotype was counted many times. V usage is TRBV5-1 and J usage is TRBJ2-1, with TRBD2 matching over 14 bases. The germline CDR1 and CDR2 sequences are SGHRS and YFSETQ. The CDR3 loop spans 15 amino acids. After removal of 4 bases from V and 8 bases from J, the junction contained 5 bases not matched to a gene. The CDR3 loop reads CASSQGTSGRYEQFF. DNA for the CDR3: TGCGCCAGCAGCCAGGGGACTAGCGGGAGATATGAGCAGTTCTTC.

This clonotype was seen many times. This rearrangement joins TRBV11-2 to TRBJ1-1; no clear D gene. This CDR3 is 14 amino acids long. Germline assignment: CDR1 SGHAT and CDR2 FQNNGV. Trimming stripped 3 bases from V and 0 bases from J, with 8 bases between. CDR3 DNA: TGTGCCAGCAGCTTCCTATCCATGAACACTGAAGCTTTCTTT. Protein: CASSFLSMNTEAFF.

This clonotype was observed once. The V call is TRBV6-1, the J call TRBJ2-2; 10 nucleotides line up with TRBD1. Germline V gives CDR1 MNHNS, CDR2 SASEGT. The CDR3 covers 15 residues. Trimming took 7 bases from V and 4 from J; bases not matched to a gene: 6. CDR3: CASNDRGLVTGELFF. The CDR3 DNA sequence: TGTGCCAGCAATGACAGGGGGCTTGTCACCGGGGAGCTGTTTTTT.

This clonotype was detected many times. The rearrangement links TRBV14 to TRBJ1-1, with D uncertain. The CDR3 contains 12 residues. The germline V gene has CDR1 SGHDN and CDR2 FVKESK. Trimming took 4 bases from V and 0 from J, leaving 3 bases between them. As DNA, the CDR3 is TGTGCCAGCAGCCCACTGAACACTGAAGCTTTCTTT. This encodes CASSPLNTEAFF.

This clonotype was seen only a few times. The CDR3 DNA follows: TGCAGCGTTAACACAGGGGGCTCTGGAAACACCATATATTTT. Translating it yields CSVNTGGSGNTIYF. The rearrangement uses TRBV29-1 and TRBJ1-3; TRBD1 matches at 8 bases. Germline lookup yields CDR1 SQVTM and CDR2 ANQGSEA. Losses at the gene ends were 5 bases for V and 0 bases for J; bases not matched to a gene: 3. The length of the CDR3 is 14 residues.

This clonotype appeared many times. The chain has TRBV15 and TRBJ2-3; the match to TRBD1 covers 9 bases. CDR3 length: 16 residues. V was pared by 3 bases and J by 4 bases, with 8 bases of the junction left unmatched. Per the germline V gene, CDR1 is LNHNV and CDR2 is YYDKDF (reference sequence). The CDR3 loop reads CATSSGGQGGSDTQYF. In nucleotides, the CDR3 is TGTGCCACCAGCAGTGGGGGACAGGGTGGATCAGATACGCAGTATTTT.

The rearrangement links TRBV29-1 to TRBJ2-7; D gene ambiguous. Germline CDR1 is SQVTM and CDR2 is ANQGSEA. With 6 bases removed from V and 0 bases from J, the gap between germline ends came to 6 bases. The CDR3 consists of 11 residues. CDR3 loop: CSVVTSYEQYF. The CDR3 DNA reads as TGCAGCGTGGTGACCTCCTACGAGCAGTACTTC.

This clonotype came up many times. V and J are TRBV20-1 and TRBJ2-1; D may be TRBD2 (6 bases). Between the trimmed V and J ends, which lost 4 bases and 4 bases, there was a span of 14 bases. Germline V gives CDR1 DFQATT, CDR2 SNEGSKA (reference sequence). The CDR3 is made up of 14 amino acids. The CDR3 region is CSAMSSGYYNEQFF. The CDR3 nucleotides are TGCAGTGCTATGAGTAGCGGATATTACAATGAGCAGTTCTTC.

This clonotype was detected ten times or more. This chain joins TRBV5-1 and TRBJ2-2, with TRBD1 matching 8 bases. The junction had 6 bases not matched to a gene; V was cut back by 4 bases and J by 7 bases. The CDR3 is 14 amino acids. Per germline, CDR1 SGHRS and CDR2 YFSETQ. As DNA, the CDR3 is TGCGCCAGCAGCAGGACAGGGTCCGACGGGGAGCTGTTTTTT. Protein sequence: CASSRTGSDGELFF.

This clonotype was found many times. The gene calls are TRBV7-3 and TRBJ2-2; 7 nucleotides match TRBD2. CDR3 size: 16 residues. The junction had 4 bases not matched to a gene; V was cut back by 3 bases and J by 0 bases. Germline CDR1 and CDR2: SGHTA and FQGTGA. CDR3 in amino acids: CASSFFGGSNTGELFF. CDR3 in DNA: TGTGCCAGCAGCTTTTTCGGGGGGTCGAACACCGGGGAGCTGTTTTTT. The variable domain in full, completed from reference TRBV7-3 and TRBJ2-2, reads GAGVSQTPSNKVTEKGKYVELRCDPISGHTALYWYRQSLGQGPEFLIYFQGTGAADDSGLPNDRFFAVRPEGSVSTLKIQRTERGDSAVYLCASSFFGGSNTGELFFGEGSRLTVL.

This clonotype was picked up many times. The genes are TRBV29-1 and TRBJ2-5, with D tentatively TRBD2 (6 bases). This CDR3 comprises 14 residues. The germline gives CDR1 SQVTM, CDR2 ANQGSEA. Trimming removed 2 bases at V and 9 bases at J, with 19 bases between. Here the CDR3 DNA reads TGCAGCGTTGAAAATAGCCAGCGAGGAGGGGCCCAGTACTTC. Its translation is CSVENSQRGGAQYF.

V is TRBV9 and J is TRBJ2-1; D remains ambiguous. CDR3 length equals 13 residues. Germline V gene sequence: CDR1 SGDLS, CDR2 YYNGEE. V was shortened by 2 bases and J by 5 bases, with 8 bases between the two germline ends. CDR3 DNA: TGTGCCAGCAGCGTTTCGCAGAACAATGAGCAGTTCTTC. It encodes CASSVSQNNEQFF.